The present T cell receptor (beta chain) was sequenced within a study of CD8+ T cells in alopecia areata. Study-level information: Treated patients were scored for severity by percent of scalp affected. Study conclusions and caveats: Many expanded lesional clones remained in scalp and blood on tofacitinib. Sequencing of scalp samples also includes resident alphabeta T cells from normal skin.

The treatment denotes: oral pan-JAK inhibitor, 5-10 mg twice daily. Peripheral blood, together with lesional scalp punch biopsies, was collected from alopecia areata patients. This CDR3 contains 11 residues. The germline V gene has CDR1 MNHEY and CDR2 SMNVEV (reference sequence). Trimming took 5 bases from V and 6 from J, leaving 5 bases between them. RNA, once extracted, was reverse transcribed into cDNA for use as the sequencing template. Clones were sequenced by immunoSEQ multiplex PCR, and TCRdb holds only the in-frame ones, with some missing. The table lists 200,000 to 250,000 clones, 64% of them singletons. To note about this clone: Its specificity is not known.

The specimen was CD4+ T cells sorted from blood, collected at week 4, from a patient treated with tofacitinib. The genes are TRBV27 and TRBJ2-4, with D unclear. The sequence was obtained from a human donor with alopecia areata. Here the CDR3 reads CASSQANIQYF. CDR3 DNA sequence: TGTGCCAGCAGTCAAGCAAACATTCAGTACTTC.